This entry lists 18 T cell receptor beta chains sequenced from one sample in a study of blood T cells in healthy people across ages. Primers used in a second PCR of about 7 to 11 cycles were a sample-barcoded 5' primer and a J-beta primer mix. TCRdb recomputed calls from the 5' RACE reads with MiXCR, one row per CDR3 protein. The sample yields some 800,000 distinct CDR3 sequences, under 45% seen once. The sample taken for sequencing was blood. The receptors come from a man aged 55 to 70 in good health.

The CDR3 spells CSARYGGGVDNEQFF. The DNA for the CDR3 is TGCAGTGCTAGGTATGGAGGGGGCGTAGACAATGAGCAGTTCTTC. V gene TRBV20-1 combines with J gene TRBJ2-1; a possible D gene is TRBD1 (7 bases). The V gene lost 3 bases and the J gene lost 5 bases, with 17 bases spanning the gap. Germline values: CDR1 DFQATT, CDR2 SNEGSKA (reference sequence). The CDR3 has 15 amino acids.

The genes are TRBV20-1 and TRBJ2-5; D not certain. Per the germline V gene, CDR1 is DFQATT and CDR2 is SNEGSKA (reference sequence). The length of the CDR3 is 13 residues. Here the CDR3 DNA reads TGCAGGTCGGCCGGGTCGGCCCAAGAGACCCAGTACTTC. It codes for CRSAGSAQETQYF.

V is TRBV20-1 and J is TRBJ2-3, with 8 positions matching TRBD2. The CDR3 has 15 residues. V gave up 3 bases and J gave up 2 bases; unmatched junction bases: 7. Germline V CDR1 and CDR2: DFQATT, SNEGSKA (reference sequence). The CDR3 sequence is CSASLSGGITDTQYF. In DNA, the CDR3 is TGCAGTGCTAGCCTAAGCGGGGGAATCACAGATACGCAGTATTTT.

This clonotype was seen only a few times. The chain links TRBV5-1 to TRBJ2-5; D may match TRBD1 or TRBD2 (6 bases each). This CDR3 is 15 amino acids long. V was cut by 0 bases and J by 5 bases, with 14 bases left in between. Germline-derived CDR1 and CDR2 are SGHRS and YFSETQ. The CDR3 sequence: CASSLVAGGPETQYF. The CDR3 coding sequence is TGCGCCAGCAGCTTGGTCGCTGGGGGGCCGGAGACCCAGTACTTC.

The chain recombines TRBV15 with TRBJ2-7, with 9 bases that match TRBD1. Per germline, CDR1 LNHNV and CDR2 YYDKDF (reference sequence). The CDR3 spans 15 residues. V shed 1 base, J shed 5 bases, and the junction held 6 bases outside the gene matches. CDR3 amino acids: CATSRVWGQGHEQYF. The CDR3 region has the DNA TGTGCCACCAGCAGAGTATGGGGACAGGGTCACGAGCAGTACTTC.

The CDR3 reads CASRRTGTDARDTQYF. The CDR3 DNA is TGCGCCAGCAGACGGACAGGGACAGACGCGAGGGATACGCAGTATTTT. This chain joins TRBV5-1 and TRBJ2-3, with 8 bases identical to TRBD1. This CDR3 comprises 16 residues. Germline-derived CDR1 and CDR2 are SGHRS and YFSETQ. Unmatched junction bases numbered 14, after V lost 5 bases and J lost 6 bases.

The J gene is TRBJ2-3, the V gene TRBV3-1; D not resolved. The V end was cut by 4 bases, the J end by 4 bases, with 9 bases between. The CDR3 spans 13 residues. Germline V CDR1 and CDR2: LGHDT, YNNKEL (reference sequence). The CDR3 sequence is CASSPLNPDTQYF. The CDR3 DNA reads TGTGCCAGCAGCCCCTTGAATCCAGATACGCAGTATTTT.

Regarding this clonotype: At one of its ends the junction is not consistent with the germline gene, which may arise from a read error. This chain uses TRBV7-2 with TRBJ2-1; D ambiguous. From germline, CDR1 is SGHTA and CDR2 FQGNSA. This CDR3 is 14 amino acids long. CDR3 residues: CVSSLARVSNEQFF. CDR3 DNA: TGTGTCAGCAGCTTAGCTCGGGTGAGCAATGAGCAGTTCTTC.

The J gene is TRBJ1-5, the V gene TRBV12-3 or TRBV12-4; D might be TRBD1 (5 bases). Trimming took 4 bases from V and 1 from J, leaving 26 bases between them. The CDR3 sequence is 20 residues long. CDR3 region: CASSSRGSRAWGESNQPQHF. The CDR3 nucleotides are TGTGCCAGCAGTTCACGGGGCAGTCGGGCTTGGGGGGAAAGCAATCAGCCCCAGCATTTT.

The V and J genes are TRBV24-1 and TRBJ2-1; tentatively, D is TRBD1 (7 bases). The CDR3 is 14 residues long. Germline assignment: CDR1 KGHDR and CDR2 SFDVKD. Trimming shortened V by 4 bases and J by 10 bases, and 16 bases separated the two germline ends. CDR3 protein: CATSDRAGGGEQFF. The CDR3 DNA reads TGTGCCACCAGTGACCGCGCAGGGGGAGGAGAGCAGTTCTTC.

This clonotype showed up just a few times. J is TRBJ2-4 and V is TRBV12-3 or TRBV12-4; possibly TRBD1 or TRBD2 for D (5 bases each). Trimming took off 3 bases at V and 12 bases at J, with 24 bases between the two ends. The CDR3 covers 16 residues. CDR3 sequence reads: CASSLSPGTGQETQYF. CDR3 bases: TGTGCCAGCAGTTTGTCTCCCGGGACCGGACAAGAGACTCAGTACTTC.

V and J are TRBV7-2 and TRBJ1-6, with 7 bases that match TRBD1. The CDR3 is made up of 16 amino acids. Germline V gene lookup returns CDR1 SGHTA and CDR2 FQGNSA. Germline trimming cut 11 bases from V and 8 bases from J; bases unmatched to any gene: 18. CDR3 in amino acids: CAVQRQTGLLYSPLHF. For the CDR3, the DNA is TGTGCCGTTCAGAGGCAGACAGGGTTATTATATTCACCCCTCCACTTT. The full variable domain, in which reference TRBV7-2 and TRBJ1-6 provide the parts outside the CDR3, is GAGVSQSPSNKVTEKGKDVELRCDPISGHTALYWYRQSLGQGLEFLIYFQGNSAPDKSGLPSDRFSAERTGGSVSTLTIQRTQQEDSAVYLCAVQRQTGLLYSPLHFGNGTRLTVT.

There are a few counts of this clonotype. The chain recombines TRBV6-2 or TRBV6-3 with TRBJ1-2; TRBD1 might be the D (5 bases). Germline values: CDR1 MNHEY, CDR2 SVGEGT. Trimming took 0 bases from V and 2 from J, leaving 10 bases between them. The CDR3 has 15 amino acids. CDR3 protein: CASSYSATENYGYTF. CDR3 bases: TGTGCCAGCAGTTACTCCGCGACAGAGAACTATGGCTACACCTTC.

The chain carries TRBV18 and TRBJ2-3; tentatively, D is TRBD2 (5 bases). The CDR3 is made up of 12 amino acids. Deletions cut 3 bases from V and 10 bases from J, with 11 bases between. The germline V gene has CDR1 KGHSH and CDR2 LQKENI. The CDR3 nucleotides read TGTGCCAGCTCACCGGCGGAGGTTTCGCAGTATTTT. This codes for CASSPAEVSQYF. Filled out from reference TRBV18 and TRBJ2-3, the complete variable domain reads NAGVMQNPRHLVRRRGQEARLRCSPMKGHSHVYWYRQLPEEGLKFMVYLQKENIIDESGMPKERFSAEFPKEGPSILRIQQVVRGDSAAYFCASSPAEVSQYFGPGTRLTVL.

A single count supports this clonotype. The chain recombines TRBV7-2 with TRBJ2-7; a possible D gene is TRBD2 (7 bases). V dropped 0 bases and J dropped 7 bases, with 16 bases sitting between them. In germline, CDR1 is SGHTA, CDR2 FQGNSA. This CDR3 spans 15 amino acids. CDR3 loop: CASSLAILEGGEQYF. The CDR3 DNA reads as TGTGCCAGCAGCTTAGCGATCCTAGAGGGGGGGGAGCAGTACTTC.

This clonotype occurred many times. The rearrangement links TRBV7-9 to TRBJ2-7; D may correspond to TRBD1 or TRBD2 (5 bases each). The germline V gene has CDR1 SEHNR and CDR2 FQNEAQ (reference sequence). This CDR3 contains 15 residues. The V and J ends lost 5 bases and 4 bases respectively, with 18 bases between them. CDR3 DNA: TGTGCCAGCAGCCTCCTGCAGGGTGGGAGATACGAGCAGTACTTC. Amino acids: CASSLLQGGRYEQYF. Variable domain in full (rest from reference TRBV7-9 and TRBJ2-7): DTGVSQNPRHKITKRGQNVTFRCDPISEHNRLYWYRQTLGQGPEFLTYFQNEAQLEKSRLLSDRFSAERPKGSFSTLEIQRTEQGDSAMYLCASSLLQGGRYEQYFGPGTRLTVT.

This rearrangement joins TRBV5-1 to TRBJ2-7; 8 bases are shared with TRBD1. The CDR3 consists of 15 residues. V was clipped by 4 bases and J by 6 bases; unmatched bases: 12. Germline V CDR1 and CDR2: SGHRS, YFSETQ. CDR3: CASSARQGSSGEQYF. CDR3 nucleotides: TGCGCCAGCAGCGCCCGACAGGGGTCATCGGGCGAGCAGTACTTC. Full variable domain (rest looked up from reference TRBV5-1 and TRBJ2-7): KAGVTQTPRYLIKTRGQQVTLSCSPISGHRSVSWYQQTPGQGLQFLFEYFSETQRNKGNFPGRFSGRQFSNSRSEMNVSTLELGDSALYLCASSARQGSSGEQYFGPGTRLTVT.

J is TRBJ2-1 and V is TRBV7-6, with D tentatively TRBD1 (5 bases). Germline CDR1 is SGHVS and CDR2 is FNYEAQ. The V end lost 2 bases, the J end lost 5 bases, and 16 bases lay between the germline ends. The CDR3 is 16 residues long. CDR3 loop: CASSLLTAGFNNEQFF. The CDR3, as DNA: TGTGCCAGCAGCTTACTAACGGCAGGGTTCAACAATGAGCAGTTCTTC.